The present T cell receptor beta chain was sequenced within a study of Ad26.COV2.S vaccination and SARS-CoV-2 variants. Study-wide background: Donor joined the COV1001 Ad26.COV2.S trial arm.

As for treatment: some 20 received Ad26.COV2.S at low or high dose, single or two shots; 5 received placebo; per-sample allocation not given. Specimen acquisition occurred on day 63 following the initial vaccine or placebo injection. CDR3 length: 13 residues. CDR1 and CDR2 from the germline V gene are SGHNT and YYREEE (reference sequence). Libraries were prepared by immunoSEQ multiplex PCR; TCRdb keeps only in-frame clonotypes and omits some of them. The sample yields about 280,000 clones, 70% to 90% seen once. The sequence derives from a person aged 18-60 years who received the Ad26.COV2.S COVID-19 vaccine or a placebo. The input for sequencing was peripheral blood, taken in a trial of Ad26.COV2.S vaccine versus placebo. The V gene is TRBV5-4, the J gene TRBJ2-3, with TRBD1 matching 10 bases. In DNA form, the CDR3 reads TGTGCTAGGGGGGACAGGGGAGCAGATACGCAGTATTTT. As protein: CARGDRGADTQYF.